The 32 T cell receptor beta chains listed next were all sequenced from one sample in a study of blood T cell repertoires in COVID-19. Libraries were prepared by immunoSEQ multiplex PCR; TCRdb keeps only in-frame clonotypes and omits some of them. The data contain a few hundred thousand clones, around 90% of them singletons. Sequences were obtained from peripheral blood. The source of these receptors is a woman aged 40 to 50 who had recovered from COVID-19.

This clone came up once. V usage is TRBV21-1 and J usage is TRBJ2-7; TRBD1, the table's D call, was not compared with the DNA. TRBV21-1 is a pseudogene segment. CDR3 length: 18 residues. CDR3 nucleotide sequence: TGTGCCAGCAGCATCCTTAACCCTGGACAGCTTCAATCCTACGAGCAGTACTTC. It translates to CASSILNPGQLQSYEQYF.

The chain joins TRBV9 to TRBJ2-2; unclear D gene. CDR1 SGDLS and CDR2 YYNGEE come from the germline V gene. The germline V and J ends were trimmed by 2 bases and 3 bases, with 11 bases remaining between them. This CDR3 is built from 15 residues. CDR3 coding DNA: TGTGCCAGCAGCGTGACAACACTGGACACCGGGGAGCTGTTTTTT. Protein: CASSVTTLDTGELFF.

This rearrangement joins TRBV19 to TRBJ1-2; D ambiguous. This CDR3 spans 17 amino acids. Trimming stripped 3 bases from V and 2 bases from J, with 19 bases between. Germline CDR1 is LNHDA and CDR2 is SQIVND (reference sequence). The CDR3 loop is CASSITPAPSGNYGYTF. The DNA for the CDR3 is TGTGCCAGTAGTATCACCCCAGCCCCGTCAGGCAACTATGGCTACACCTTC. Full variable domain (missing parts from reference TRBV19 and TRBJ1-2): DGGITQSPKYLFRKEGQNVTLSCEQNLNHDAMYWYRQDPGQGLRLIYYSQIVNDFQKGDIAEGYSVSREKKESFPLTVTSAQKNPTAFYLCASSITPAPSGNYGYTFGSGTRLTVV.

The rearrangement links TRBV27 to TRBJ2-6, with D unclear. The V gene's germline CDR1 is MNHEY and CDR2 SMNVEV (reference sequence). This CDR3 contains 15 residues. The ends were cut back, 5 bases at V and 0 bases at J, with 8 bases in the middle. The CDR3 DNA sequence: TGTGCCAGCAGTCAAGAGTTCTCTGGGGCCAACGTCCTGACTTTC. Amino acids: CASSQEFSGANVLTF.

J is TRBJ2-1 and V is TRBV6-1; TRBD2 is a possible D gene (5 bases). The CDR3 is 16 amino acids. Trimming removed 2 bases from V and 2 bases from J, with 13 bases in between. In germline, CDR1 is MNHNS, CDR2 SASEGT. The CDR3 here is CASSERRGQAYNEQFF. CDR3 nucleotide sequence: TGTGCCAGCAGTGAACGACGGGGTCAAGCCTACAATGAGCAGTTCTTC.

This chain joins TRBV4-2 and TRBJ2-3, with TRBD2 matching 8 bases. The germline V gene has CDR1 LGHNA and CDR2 YNFKEQ. The CDR3 loop spans 16 amino acids. Trimming cost V 0 bases and J 4 bases; bases outside gene matches: 6. For the CDR3, the DNA is TGTGCCAGCAGCCAAGAATCAGCGGGAGCCCCAGATACGCAGTATTTT. The encoded protein is CASSQESAGAPDTQYF.

V is TRBV28 and J is TRBJ2-3; D is possibly TRBD2 (5 bases). V lost 6 bases, J lost 8 bases, and 12 bases lay in between. Germline CDR1 MDHEN, CDR2 SYDVKM. There are 12 residues in the CDR3. As DNA, the CDR3 is TGTGCCAGCAGGACTACGGCAGGTACGCAGTATTTT. Its protein is CASRTTAGTQYF.

V gene TRBV6-1 combines with J gene TRBJ2-4, with TRBD2 matching 7 bases. Germline V lookup: CDR1 MNHNS, CDR2 SASEGT. The CDR3 sequence is 14 residues long. V lost 3 bases to trimming and J lost 9 bases; unmatched junction nucleotides: 8. CDR3 sequence (DNA): TGTGCCAGCAGTGAGAGCGGGATTTTAGGCATTCAGTACTTC. Translating it yields CASSESGILGIQYF.

This chain links TRBV6-6 with TRBJ1-2, with TRBD1 matching over 7 bases. There are 13 residues in the CDR3. With 5 bases clipped from V and 8 bases from J, the junction kept 8 bases outside the gene matches. The V gene's germline CDR1 is MNHNY and CDR2 SVGAGI (reference sequence). CDR3 in amino acids: CASSAQGPWGYTF. CDR3 DNA sequence: TGTGCCAGCAGTGCACAGGGGCCTTGGGGCTACACCTTC.

The chain couples TRBV29-1 to TRBJ2-2; no reliable D call. The CDR3 extends over 14 amino acids. From germline, CDR1 is SQVTM and CDR2 ANQGSEA. Trimming cost V 4 bases and J 0 bases, with 9 bases left between them. The CDR3: CSVGTVANTGELFF. The CDR3 DNA reads TGCAGCGTTGGTACAGTTGCGAACACCGGGGAGCTGTTTTTT.

This rearrangement joins TRBV28 to TRBJ2-7; D is undetermined. CDR1 is MDHEN, CDR2 SYDVKM, per germline. The V and J ends lost 8 bases and 2 bases respectively, with 13 bases between them. This CDR3 is 13 amino acids long. CDR3 residues: CASDSSSAYEQYF. The CDR3 nucleotides are TGTGCCAGCGACTCCTCTTCCGCCTACGAGCAGTACTTC.

The gene calls are TRBV10-3 and TRBJ2-1, with D possibly being TRBD2 (6 bases). CDR1 is ENHRY and CDR2 is SYGVKD in the germline V gene. The CDR3 runs to 15 residues. V was pared by 0 bases and J by 5 bases, with 11 bases between. CDR3 sequence (DNA): TGTGCCATCAGTGAGTCGAATAGCGGAAACAATGAGCAGTTCTTC. Translated: CAISESNSGNNEQFF.

This chain links TRBV4-2 with TRBJ2-7, with 11 bases lining up with TRBD2. This CDR3 is built from 15 residues. Germline V gene lookup returns CDR1 LGHNA and CDR2 YNFKEQ. Trimming removed 0 bases from V and 10 bases from J; junction bases left unmatched: 8. As DNA, the CDR3 is TGTGCCAGCAGCCAAGATAGACTAGCGGGACTTCGACAGTACTTC. It is translated as CASSQDRLAGLRQYF.

V and J are TRBV6-1 and TRBJ1-4, with D hard to call. In germline, CDR1 is MNHNS, CDR2 SASEGT. This CDR3 has 14 amino acids. Between the trimmed V and J ends, which lost 0 bases and 11 bases, there was a span of 13 bases. The CDR3 here is CASSEALRQNKLFF. Written as DNA, the CDR3 is TGTGCCAGCAGTGAAGCGCTGCGGCAAAACAAACTGTTTTTT.

This chain connects TRBV6-6 to TRBJ2-1, with TRBD2 identical over 10 bases. CDR3 size: 17 residues. The V segment lost 5 bases and the J segment 7 bases; nucleotides outside the gene matches: 14. CDR1 is MNHNY, CDR2 SVGAGI, per germline (reference sequence). In DNA form, the CDR3 reads TGTGCCAGCAGTCACCCCCCGGAGGGACTAGCGTCGAATGAGCAGTTCTTC. Residues: CASSHPPEGLASNEQFF.

The V gene is TRBV19, the J gene TRBJ2-5; D gene ambiguous. Trimming stripped 3 bases from V and 4 bases from J, with 12 bases between. The CDR3 runs to 14 residues. The germline V gene has CDR1 LNHDA and CDR2 SQIVND (reference sequence). CDR3 sequence: CASSIFHPPETQYF. In DNA, the CDR3 is TGTGCCAGTAGTATTTTTCATCCCCCAGAGACCCAGTACTTC. The full variable domain, completed using reference TRBV19 and TRBJ2-5, is DGGITQSPKYLFRKEGQNVTLSCEQNLNHDAMYWYRQDPGQGLRLIYYSQIVNDFQKGDIAEGYSVSREKKESFPLTVTSAQKNPTAFYLCASSIFHPPETQYFGPGTRLLVL.

V gene TRBV10-3 combines with J gene TRBJ2-1, with TRBD2 matching over 9 bases. V shed 0 bases, J shed 8 bases, and the junction held 11 bases outside the gene matches. This CDR3 has 17 residues. CDR1 is ENHRY and CDR2 is SYGVKD in the germline V gene. The CDR3 loop reads CAISESASGTMGYEQFF. The CDR3 nucleotides read TGTGCCATCAGTGAGTCGGCTAGCGGGACCATGGGTTATGAGCAGTTCTTC.

This rearrangement joins TRBV6-2 or TRBV6-3 to TRBJ2-3; the D gene is possibly TRBD2 (6 bases). V lost 5 bases and J lost 5, with 14 bases in between. The CDR3 consists of 14 residues. Looked up from germline, CDR1 is MNHEY and CDR2 is SVGEGT. The CDR3 region is CASSRWVGRDTQYF. In nucleotides, the CDR3 is TGTGCCAGCAGTCGGTGGGTCGGGAGAGATACGCAGTATTTT.

This sequence joins TRBV27 and TRBJ1-6; no clear D. Germline CDR1 MNHEY, CDR2 SMNVEV (reference sequence). The germline V and J ends were trimmed by 2 bases and 7 bases, with 9 bases remaining between them. The CDR3 has 14 amino acids. The CDR3 DNA reads as TGTGCCAGCAGTTTAGGTACAGCAAATTCACCCCTCCACTTT. Translating it yields CASSLGTANSPLHF.

Points on this clone: Other DNA sequences in this specimen translate into the identical CDR3. This chain joins TRBV5-1 and TRBJ2-5; 12 bases map to TRBD2. Looked up from germline, CDR1 is SGHRS and CDR2 is YFSETQ. The ends lost 4 bases at V and 2 bases at J; junction bases unmatched: 3. CDR3 length: 15 amino acids. The CDR3, as DNA: TGCGCCAGCAGCCTACTAGCGGGGGGACAAGAGACCCAGTACTTC. Residues: CASSLLAGGQETQYF.

This clone was seen more than once but under ten times. The chain recombines TRBV2 with TRBJ1-5; no definite D call. With 3 bases removed from V and 5 bases from J, the gap between germline ends came to 8 bases. Germline CDR1 reads SNHLY; CDR2 reads FYNNEI. This CDR3 region has 13 residues. The CDR3 nucleotides read TGTGCCAGCAGTGAGGAGTTCCATCAGCCCCAGCATTTT. The encoded protein is CASSEEFHQPQHF.

The chain recombines TRBV11-1 with TRBJ2-7; 8 nucleotides align to TRBD1. This CDR3 region has 13 residues. CDR1 is SGHAT, CDR2 FQDESV, per germline (reference sequence). Losses at the gene ends were 5 bases for V and 7 bases for J; bases not matched to a gene: 7. The CDR3 region is CASSPGQAGEQYF. The DNA for the CDR3 is TGTGCCAGCAGCCCGGGACAGGCCGGGGAGCAGTACTTC.

The sample holds a few counts of this clone. The chain links TRBV4-1 to TRBJ2-7, with TRBD1 matching 7 bases. Germline V gene sequence: CDR1 MGHRA, CDR2 YSYEKL. The CDR3 contains 16 residues. Trimming took 0 bases from V and 3 from J; bases not matched to a gene: 8. CDR3 residues: CASSQDQVGQYYEQYF. CDR3 DNA sequence: TGCGCCAGCAGCCAAGATCAGGTGGGACAGTACTACGAGCAGTACTTC.

The chain couples TRBV18 to TRBJ1-5; TRBD1 might be the D (6 bases). The CDR3 has 14 amino acids. Germline CDR1 reads KGHSH; CDR2 reads LQKENI. V dropped 2 bases and J dropped 5 bases, with 10 bases sitting between them. The CDR3 region has the DNA TGTGCCAGCTCACCAGGGGGCAGGGATCAGCCCCAGCATTTT. It translates to CASSPGGRDQPQHF.

V usage is TRBV19 and J usage is TRBJ1-5, with 7 bases lining up with TRBD1. The germline V gene encodes CDR1 LNHDA and CDR2 SQIVND (reference sequence). The CDR3 totals 18 residues. The junction had 14 bases not matched to a gene; V was cut back by 3 bases and J by 3 bases. The CDR3 sequence is CASSIPLPGTGANQPQHF. The CDR3 DNA is TGTGCCAGTAGTATTCCACTACCCGGAACAGGGGCCAATCAGCCCCAGCATTTT.

J is TRBJ1-1 and V is TRBV18, with TRBD1 matching 7 bases. The V gene end was trimmed by 3 bases and the J gene end by 4 bases; junction bases not matched to a gene: 8. Germline V gives CDR1 KGHSH, CDR2 LQKENI. The CDR3 is made up of 15 amino acids. This chain's CDR3 is CASSPNTGVVTEAFF. The CDR3 nucleotides are TGTGCCAGCTCACCGAACACAGGGGTGGTCACTGAAGCTTTCTTT. Full variable domain (outside the CDR3, taken from reference TRBV18 and TRBJ1-1): NAGVMQNPRHLVRRRGQEARLRCSPMKGHSHVYWYRQLPEEGLKFMVYLQKENIIDESGMPKERFSAEFPKEGPSILRIQQVVRGDSAAYFCASSPNTGVVTEAFFGQGTRLTVV.

Here the CDR3 reads CASSESRTASYGYTF. The CDR3 DNA reads TGCGCCAGCAGTGAGTCGCGGACAGCCTCTTATGGCTACACCTTC. This chain links TRBV10-2 with TRBJ1-2, with D perhaps matching TRBD1 (6 bases). Germline V lookup: CDR1 WSHSY, CDR2 SAAADI. Trimming took 0 bases from V and 5 from J, leaving 13 bases between them. This CDR3 is built from 15 residues.

The chain couples TRBV9 to TRBJ2-3, with 7 nucleotides matching TRBD2. The trim removed 0 bases at V and 2 bases at J, leaving 18 bases unmatched. Germline V gene sequence: CDR1 SGDLS, CDR2 YYNGEE. The CDR3 contains 20 residues. For the CDR3, the DNA is TGTGCCAGCAGCGTAGAGGATAGCGGGCCTGGCGAGGCTTCCACAGATACGCAGTATTTT. Encoded protein: CASSVEDSGPGEASTDTQYF. Complete variable domain (other parts from reference TRBV9 and TRBJ2-3): DSGVTQTPKHLITATGQRVTLRCSPRSGDLSVYWYQQSLDQGLQFLIQYYNGEERAKGNILERFSAQQFPDLHSELNLSSLELGDSALYFCASSVEDSGPGEASTDTQYFGPGTRLTVL.

This clone came up a few times. The chain employs TRBV10-2 and TRBJ2-7; 12 bases map to TRBD2. The CDR3 loop spans 15 amino acids. The V segment lost 6 bases and the J segment 4 bases; nucleotides outside the gene matches: 7. Germline CDR1 WSHSY, CDR2 SAAADI. The CDR3 DNA is TGCGCCAGCAGGCCCTCCGGGACTAGCGGGTACGAGCAGTACTTC. Amino acids: CASRPSGTSGYEQYF.

The J gene is TRBJ1-5, the V gene TRBV6-5, with D possibly being TRBD1 (5 bases). The length of the CDR3 is 14 residues. V was cut by 6 bases and J by 1 base, with 10 bases left in between. Germline CDR1 and CDR2: MNHEY and SVGAGI. DNA for the CDR3: TGTGCCAGCAGCCAGACAGAGAGCAATCAGCCCCAGCATTTT. Encoded protein: CASSQTESNQPQHF.

The V gene is TRBV5-4, the J gene TRBJ1-3; D is uncertain. V was shortened by 4 bases and J by 4 bases, with 12 bases between the two germline ends. From germline, CDR1 is SGHNT and CDR2 YYREEE (reference sequence). CDR3 size: 14 residues. The CDR3, as DNA: TGTGCCAGCAGCCAAGGAGCGGAGGGAAACACCATATATTTT. This translates into CASSQGAEGNTIYF.

CDR3 protein: CASSQEGGQEGTSSLSFYEQYF. The CDR3 DNA follows: TGTGCCAGCAGCCAAGAGGGGGGACAGGAAGGGACTAGCTCATTATCCTTCTACGAGCAGTACTTC. The chain links TRBV14 to TRBJ2-7; a weak D match, TRBD2 (9 bases). Looked up from germline, CDR1 is SGHDN and CDR2 is FVKESK. Trimming left V 0 bases short and J 3 bases short, with 33 bases between. The CDR3 is 22 amino acids.